Listed below are T cell receptor beta chains from one sample, sequenced in a study of T cell responses to AZD1222 COVID-19 vaccine. Assay used: immunoSEQ multiplex PCR; TCRdb lists only in-frame clones, some missing. The sample has approximately 89,000 clones; approximately 90% are singletons. Sequenced here: peripheral blood, sampled 28 days after the second AZD1222 dose. Source of these receptors: an adult who received the AZD1222 COVID-19 vaccine. The CDR3 runs from the conserved cysteine through the conserved F or W. A D gene is named only where the DNA matches it firmly.

d_gene: -; v_gene: TRBV7-2; j_gene: TRBJ2-7; CDR3aa: CASTIGDYEQYF
d_gene: -; v_gene: TRBV7-9; j_gene: TRBJ1-2; CDR3aa: CASSSLNYGYTF
d_gene: -; v_gene: TRBV28; j_gene: TRBJ2-1; CDR3aa: CASAHRDEQFF
d_gene: -; v_gene: TRBV28; j_gene: TRBJ2-7; CDR3aa: CASRPLPPSSYEQYF
d_gene: -; v_gene: TRBV30; j_gene: TRBJ1-1; CDR3aa: CAWSPSAVNKAFF
d_gene: TRBD1; v_gene: TRBV30; j_gene: TRBJ1-2; CDR3aa: CAWSSGTGAKGYTF
d_gene: -; v_gene: TRBV9; j_gene: TRBJ2-1; CDR3aa: CASSARDRAYNEQFF
d_gene: -; v_gene: TRBV5-1; j_gene: TRBJ1-2; CDR3aa: CASSLGTWDYGYTF
d_gene: TRBD2; v_gene: TRBV9; j_gene: TRBJ2-3; CDR3aa: CASGVGASGGLDTQYF
d_gene: -; v_gene: TRBV12-3/TRBV12-4; j_gene: TRBJ1-2; CDR3aa: CASERGGYGYTF
d_gene: -; v_gene: TRBV3-1/TRBV3-2; j_gene: TRBJ1-3; CDR3aa: CASSQLSWSSGNTIYF
d_gene: -; v_gene: TRBV5-8; j_gene: TRBJ1-5; CDR3aa: CASSFGYQPQHF
d_gene: -; v_gene: TRBV6-1; j_gene: TRBJ1-1; CDR3aa: CASSEVGWRTEAFF
d_gene: -; v_gene: TRBV20-1; j_gene: TRBJ2-7; CDR3aa: CSASSGLSSYEQYF
d_gene: TRBD2; v_gene: TRBV25-1; j_gene: TRBJ2-5; CDR3aa: CASSEYSPIRAGVETQYF
d_gene: -; v_gene: TRBV18; j_gene: TRBJ2-3; CDR3aa: CASSPVTTDVSTDTQYF
d_gene: -; v_gene: TRBV9; j_gene: TRBJ1-1; CDR3aa: CASSVDGDMYDTEAFF
d_gene: TRBD1; v_gene: TRBV7-7; j_gene: TRBJ1-4; CDR3aa: CASGGQGATNEKLFF
d_gene: -; v_gene: TRBV11-3; j_gene: TRBJ2-7; CDR3aa: CASSLDQGPSYEQYF
d_gene: -; v_gene: TRBV11-2; j_gene: TRBJ1-4; CDR3aa: CASSFSATNEKLFF
d_gene: -; v_gene: TRBV9; j_gene: TRBJ2-7; CDR3aa: CASSPQQSSYEQYF
d_gene: TRBD2; v_gene: TRBV27; j_gene: TRBJ2-3; CDR3aa: CASSPPGLAGSVSCRDTQYF
d_gene: TRBD2; v_gene: TRBV5-1; j_gene: TRBJ2-7; CDR3aa: CASSLGTSATYEQYF
d_gene: -; v_gene: TRBV5-6; j_gene: TRBJ2-5; CDR3aa: CASSLAGTTAQETQYF
d_gene: -; v_gene: TRBV10-1; j_gene: TRBJ2-2; CDR3aa: CASSDGGELFF
d_gene: -; v_gene: TRBV9; j_gene: TRBJ1-1; CDR3aa: CASSFAGQREEMNTEAFF
d_gene: TRBD1; v_gene: TRBV7-2; j_gene: TRBJ2-1; CDR3aa: CASSLEGTVSVNEQFF
d_gene: -; v_gene: TRBV5-1; j_gene: TRBJ1-4; CDR3aa: CASSPGRGDEKLFF
d_gene: -; v_gene: TRBV18; j_gene: TRBJ1-1; CDR3aa: CASSPRRNQGEAFF
d_gene: TRBD1; v_gene: TRBV29-1; j_gene: TRBJ1-4; CDR3aa: CSVLGGSEKLFF
d_gene: -; v_gene: TRBV20-1; j_gene: TRBJ1-1; CDR3aa: CSANGGTEAFF
d_gene: -; v_gene: TRBV5-6; j_gene: TRBJ2-7; CDR3aa: CASSFFGISQPHEQYF
d_gene: -; v_gene: TRBV6-1; j_gene: TRBJ2-7; CDR3aa: CASSEAWGSDEQYF
d_gene: -; v_gene: TRBV4-1; j_gene: TRBJ2-1; CDR3aa: CASSFQRGGDPYEQFF
d_gene: -; v_gene: TRBV24-1; j_gene: TRBJ2-3; CDR3aa: CATSEAGGSTDTQYF